The present T cell receptor (beta chain) was sequenced within a study of shared clonotypes between healthy human individuals. Study in general: The donors, two women and a few men, were aged 18 to 49. Whole-study findings and limits: Apart from blood, nothing was sampled; tissue repertoires likely differ. Naive subsets tended to show greater estimated richness than memory subsets. Sorted-subset sequencing, rarefaction showed, was incomplete despite large depth.

Turning to this clone: What it recognizes is unknown.

Germline V gene data show CDR1 as SGHAT and CDR2 as FQNNGV. The length of the CDR3 is 16 residues. With 4 bases removed from V and 2 bases from J, the gap between germline ends came to 16 bases. Clones were sequenced by immunoSEQ multiplex PCR, and TCRdb holds only the in-frame ones, with some missing. The table includes hundreds of thousands of clones, almost 97% detected once. Specimen: naive CD4+ T cells sorted from blood. Sample subset: CD45RA+ positively selected. V is TRBV11-2 and J is TRBJ2-3; D is possibly TRBD1 or TRBD2 (5 bases each). This receptor was taken from a woman aged 25 to 39 in good health. The CDR3 nucleotides are TGTGCCAGCAGCTCCGCCGGGGCCCAAAACACAGATACGCAGTATTTT. It encodes CASSSAGAQNTDTQYF.